This T cell receptor beta chain came from a study of cytomegalovirus exposure and HLA in healthy donors (dated by TCRdb to 2017 to 2019). Study-level background: According to a later analysis, the 120 or so validation repertoires were produced on the same platform as the 666 repertoires of the first cohort. In addition to the first cohort of 650 to 800 subjects, a separate validation cohort of 130 or so different subjects was used. High-throughput TCR immunosequencing, statistical association of individual TCRs with disease status, and machine learning were combined to predict cytomegalovirus infection status. The study was designed to test whether signatures of past pathogen exposure could be identified by cataloging public T cell receptors.

The library was prepared using the immunoSEQ multiplex PCR assay. The source study handled its data this way. A statistical classification framework was built for diagnosing cytomegalovirus status from the catalog of TCR beta chain sequences. TCRdb took this table from immuneACCESS and kept in-frame rearrangements with V and J called. Such tables lack part of the clones; where checked against another copy, unresolved V genes explain under half of the gap, and the rest is unexplained. V and J calls and clone size follow that table, whereas D and trimming were derived from the DNA. The sample profile shows 200,000 to 250,000 clones; roughly 88% of them were found once. The top ten hold 11% to 15% of the sample. CDR3 length: 10 amino acids, cysteine to phenylalanine. CDR3 DNA only is kept here, 30 bases in frame from base 1. From the germline V gene (reference sequence), CDR1 is DFQATT and CDR2 is SNEGSKA. The V and J ends are trimmed by 5 bases and 5 bases, leaving 6 bases between them.

The donors were included in the validation cohort of over a hundred subjects, a group kept apart from the roughly 730-subject first cohort. Overall study results and their limits: Of the cluster scores, approximately 95% were above 0 in a later analysis, which found that TCRs clustered in the first cohort also tended to co-occur in the 95 to 150 validation repertoires. The authors suggested that the approach could potentially be generalized to other disease states and immunological phenotypes. Most TCR sequences were observed very rarely across donors, whereas some public TCRs were present in many individuals. In vitro tests confirmed that a few of the cytomegalovirus-associated TCR beta chains recognize cytomegalovirus antigens. A later analysis lacked HLA typing for the validation cohort, so it scored co-occurrence in that cohort across all 110 or so repertoires. The study listed 150 to 200 TCR beta chains as associated with cytomegalovirus. The classifier was reported to diagnose cytomegalovirus status with high specificity and sensitivity in both the original and validation cohorts.

Remarks on this clone: Its antigen remains unidentified. Within one base of it there is no much larger clone, and no base qualities were kept. Other DNA sequences in this specimen translate into the identical CDR3.

The sequenced material came from PBMCs. This TCR derives from a woman in her 30s in good health and CMV-seropositive. The chain is made from TRBV20-1 and TRBJ2-5, with no D gene named confidently. The CDR3 reads CSARRETQYF. The nucleotide sequence is given as TGCAGTGCTCGCCGCGAGACCCAGTACTTC.